This T cell receptor beta chain stems from a study of OX40 agonist ivuxolimab in advanced cancers. Sequencing was performed with immunoSEQ multiplex PCR; in TCRdb, only in-frame clones are kept and a portion is missing. The table includes roughly 40,000 clones, approximately 80% detected once. Germline V gene sequence: CDR1 SGHRS, CDR2 YFSETQ. Deletions cut 4 bases from V and 0 bases from J, with 8 bases between. The CDR3 has 14 amino acids. The sequencing used CD4+ or CD8+ T cells sorted from blood, collected in a trial of the OX40 agonist ivuxolimab. This TCR was recovered from an adult with an advanced solid tumor such as melanoma, head and neck, liver or kidney cancer. This rearrangement joins TRBV5-1 to TRBJ2-1; unclear D gene. DNA of the CDR3: TGCGCCAGCAGCCCCCCAGTCTCCTACAATGAGCAGTTCTTC. Translated, it gives CASSPPVSYNEQFF.